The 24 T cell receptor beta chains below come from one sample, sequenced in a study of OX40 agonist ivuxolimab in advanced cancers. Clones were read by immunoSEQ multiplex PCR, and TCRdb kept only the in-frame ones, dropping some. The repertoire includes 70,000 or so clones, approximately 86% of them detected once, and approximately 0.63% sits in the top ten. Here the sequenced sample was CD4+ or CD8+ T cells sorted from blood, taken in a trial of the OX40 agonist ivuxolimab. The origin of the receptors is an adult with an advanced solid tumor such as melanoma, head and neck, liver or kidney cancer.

The CDR3 region is CASSQEGVAKNIQYF. The DNA of the CDR3 is TGCGCCAGCAGCCAAGAAGGGGTAGCCAAAAACATTCAGTACTTC. The chain links TRBV4-1 to TRBJ2-4; D might be TRBD1 (5 bases). Trimming removed 0 bases at V and 0 bases at J, with 6 bases between. This CDR3 region has 15 residues. The germline V gene encodes CDR1 MGHRA and CDR2 YSYEKL.

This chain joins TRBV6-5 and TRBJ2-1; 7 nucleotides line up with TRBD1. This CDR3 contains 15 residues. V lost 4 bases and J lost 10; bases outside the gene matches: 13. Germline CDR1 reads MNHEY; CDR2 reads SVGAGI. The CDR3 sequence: CASSSGKQGIGEQFF. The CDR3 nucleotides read TGTGCCAGCAGTTCCGGGAAACAGGGGATTGGCGAGCAGTTCTTC.

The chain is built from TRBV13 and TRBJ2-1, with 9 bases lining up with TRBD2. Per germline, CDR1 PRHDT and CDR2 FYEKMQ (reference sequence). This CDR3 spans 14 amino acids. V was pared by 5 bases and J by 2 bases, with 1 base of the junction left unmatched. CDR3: CASSRTSAYNEQFF. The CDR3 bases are TGTGCCAGCAGCCGGACTAGCGCCTACAATGAGCAGTTCTTC. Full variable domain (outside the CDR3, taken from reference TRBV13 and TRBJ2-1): AAGVIQSPRHLIKEKRETATLKCYPIPRHDTVYWYQQGPGQDPQFLISFYEKMQSDKGSIPDRFSAQQFSDYHSELNMSSLELGDSALYFCASSRTSAYNEQFFGPGTRLTVL.

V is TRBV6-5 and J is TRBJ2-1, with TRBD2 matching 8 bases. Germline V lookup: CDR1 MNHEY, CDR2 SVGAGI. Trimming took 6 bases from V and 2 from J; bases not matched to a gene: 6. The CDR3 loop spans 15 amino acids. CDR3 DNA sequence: TGTGCCAGCAGACCCCGGGGGGGGACCTACAATGAGCAGTTCTTC. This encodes CASRPRGGTYNEQFF.

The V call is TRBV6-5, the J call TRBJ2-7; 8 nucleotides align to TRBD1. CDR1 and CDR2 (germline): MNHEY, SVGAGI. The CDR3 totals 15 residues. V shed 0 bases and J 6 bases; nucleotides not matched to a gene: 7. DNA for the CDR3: TGTGCCAGCAGTTACTCACGGCAGGGGGCGGGCGAGCAGTACTTC. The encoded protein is CASSYSRQGAGEQYF.

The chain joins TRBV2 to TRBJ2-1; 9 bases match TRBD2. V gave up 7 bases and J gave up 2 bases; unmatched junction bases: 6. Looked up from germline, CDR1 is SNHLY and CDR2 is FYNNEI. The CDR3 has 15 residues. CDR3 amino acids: CASMVVAGAYNEQFF. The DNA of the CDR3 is TGTGCCAGCATGGTTGTAGCGGGAGCCTACAATGAGCAGTTCTTC.

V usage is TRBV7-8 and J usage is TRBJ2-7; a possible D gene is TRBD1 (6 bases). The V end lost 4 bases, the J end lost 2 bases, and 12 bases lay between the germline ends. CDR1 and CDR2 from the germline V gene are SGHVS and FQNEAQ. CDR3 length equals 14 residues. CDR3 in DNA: TGTGCCAGCAGCTCCCAGGGGTTTGCCTACGAGCAGTACTTC. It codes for CASSSQGFAYEQYF.

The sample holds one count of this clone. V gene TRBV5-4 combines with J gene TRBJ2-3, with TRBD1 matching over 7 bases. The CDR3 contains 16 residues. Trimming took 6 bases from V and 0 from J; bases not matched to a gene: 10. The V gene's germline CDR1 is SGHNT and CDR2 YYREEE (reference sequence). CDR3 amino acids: CASTTSKGASTDTQYF. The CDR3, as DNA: TGTGCCAGCACCACCTCGAAGGGGGCGAGCACAGATACGCAGTATTTT.

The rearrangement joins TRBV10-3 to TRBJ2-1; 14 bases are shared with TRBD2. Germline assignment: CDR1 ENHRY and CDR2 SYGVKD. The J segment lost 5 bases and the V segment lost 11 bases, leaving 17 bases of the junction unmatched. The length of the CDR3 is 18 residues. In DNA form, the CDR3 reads TGTGCCTCATCCGGGACTAGCGGGAGAGGTAGTCTCAACAATGAGCAGTTCTTC. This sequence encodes CASSGTSGRGSLNNEQFF.

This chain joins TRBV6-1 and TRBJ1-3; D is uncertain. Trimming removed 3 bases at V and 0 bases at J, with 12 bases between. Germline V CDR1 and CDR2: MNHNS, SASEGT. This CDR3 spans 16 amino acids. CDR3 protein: CASSETTTLSGNTIYF. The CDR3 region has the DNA TGTGCCAGCAGTGAGACCACGACTCTCTCTGGAAACACCATATATTTT.

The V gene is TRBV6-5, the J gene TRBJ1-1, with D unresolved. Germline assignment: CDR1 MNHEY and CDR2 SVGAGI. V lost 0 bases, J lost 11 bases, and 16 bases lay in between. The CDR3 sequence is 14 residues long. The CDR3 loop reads CASSYSTSAVYAFF. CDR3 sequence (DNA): TGTGCCAGCAGTTACTCGACTTCGGCGGTTTACGCTTTCTTT.

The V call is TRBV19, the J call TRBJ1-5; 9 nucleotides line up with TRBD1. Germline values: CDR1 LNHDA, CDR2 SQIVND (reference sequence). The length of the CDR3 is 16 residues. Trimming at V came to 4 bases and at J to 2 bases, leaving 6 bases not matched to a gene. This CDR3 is CASSRDRVVGNQPQHF. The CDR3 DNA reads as TGTGCCAGTAGTAGGGACAGGGTGGTTGGCAATCAGCCCCAGCATTTT.

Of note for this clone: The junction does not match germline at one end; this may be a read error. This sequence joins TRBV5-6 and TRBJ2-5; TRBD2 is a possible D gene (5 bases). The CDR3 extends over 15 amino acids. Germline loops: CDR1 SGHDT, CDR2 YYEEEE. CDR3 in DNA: TGTGCCAGCAGCCATCTGAGGGAACCCCAAAAGACCCAGTACTTC. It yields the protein CASSHLREPQKTQYF.

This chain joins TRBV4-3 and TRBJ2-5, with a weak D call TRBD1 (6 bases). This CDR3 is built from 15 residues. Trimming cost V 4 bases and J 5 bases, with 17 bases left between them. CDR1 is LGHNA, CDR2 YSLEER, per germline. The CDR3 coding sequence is TGCGCCAGCAGCCGGGGGCACAAAACGGGGGAGACCCAGTACTTC. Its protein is CASSRGHKTGETQYF.

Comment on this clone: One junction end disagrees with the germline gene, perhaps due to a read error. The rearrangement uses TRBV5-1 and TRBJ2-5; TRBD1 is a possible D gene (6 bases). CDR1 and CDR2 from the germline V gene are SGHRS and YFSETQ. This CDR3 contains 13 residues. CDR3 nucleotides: TGCGCCAGCAGGTTGGACAGCCAAGAGACCCAGTACTTC. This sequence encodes CASRLDSQETQYF.

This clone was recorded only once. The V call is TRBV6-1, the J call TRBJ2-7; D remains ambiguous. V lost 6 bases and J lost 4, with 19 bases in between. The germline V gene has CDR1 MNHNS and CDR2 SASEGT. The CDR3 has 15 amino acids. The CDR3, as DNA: TGTGCCAGCAGCCCACGGCCGTTAGACTGGTACGAGCAGTACTTC. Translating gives CASSPRPLDWYEQYF.

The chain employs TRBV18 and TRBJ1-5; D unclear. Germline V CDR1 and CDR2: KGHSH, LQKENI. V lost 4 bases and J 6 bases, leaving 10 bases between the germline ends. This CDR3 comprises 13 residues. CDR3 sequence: CASSLGEGQPQHF. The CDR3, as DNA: TGTGCCAGCTCACTAGGTGAAGGTCAGCCCCAGCATTTT.

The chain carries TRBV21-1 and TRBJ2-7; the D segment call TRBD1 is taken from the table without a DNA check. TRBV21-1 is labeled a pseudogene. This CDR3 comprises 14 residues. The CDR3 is CASSGGTGAYEQYF. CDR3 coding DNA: TGTGCCAGCAGCGGCGGGACAGGGGCCTACGAGCAGTACTTC.

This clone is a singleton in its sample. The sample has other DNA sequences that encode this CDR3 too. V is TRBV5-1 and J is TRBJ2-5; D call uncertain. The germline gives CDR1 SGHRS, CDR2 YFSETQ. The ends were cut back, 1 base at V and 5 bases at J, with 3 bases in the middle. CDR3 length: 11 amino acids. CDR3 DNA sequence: TGCGCCAGCAGCTTGAGGGAGACCCAGTACTTC. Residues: CASSLRETQYF.

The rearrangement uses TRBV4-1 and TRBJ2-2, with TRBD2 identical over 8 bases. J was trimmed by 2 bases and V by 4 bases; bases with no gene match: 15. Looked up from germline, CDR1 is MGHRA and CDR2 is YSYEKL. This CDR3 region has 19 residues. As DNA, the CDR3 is TGCGCCAGCAGCCCACCACCGGGGGGGGTAGGGGACAACACCGGGGAGCTGTTTTTT. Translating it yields CASSPPPGGVGDNTGELFF.

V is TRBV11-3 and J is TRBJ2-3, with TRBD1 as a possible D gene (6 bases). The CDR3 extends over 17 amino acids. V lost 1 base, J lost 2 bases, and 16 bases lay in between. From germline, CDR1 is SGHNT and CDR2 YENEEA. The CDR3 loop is CASSLGPPRGFTDTQYF. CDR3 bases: TGTGCCAGCAGCTTAGGTCCTCCTAGGGGGTTCACAGATACGCAGTATTTT.

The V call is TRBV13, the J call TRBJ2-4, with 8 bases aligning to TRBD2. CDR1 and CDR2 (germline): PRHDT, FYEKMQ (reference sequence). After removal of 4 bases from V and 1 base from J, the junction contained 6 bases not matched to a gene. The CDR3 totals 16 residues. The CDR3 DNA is TGTGCCAGCAGCTGGGGACTAGGAGTCGCCAAAAACATTCAGTACTTC. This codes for CASSWGLGVAKNIQYF.

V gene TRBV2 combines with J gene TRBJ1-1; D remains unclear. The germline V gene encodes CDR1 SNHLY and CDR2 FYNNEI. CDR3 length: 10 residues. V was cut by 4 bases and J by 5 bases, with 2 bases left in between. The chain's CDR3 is CASSVTEAFF. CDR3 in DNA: TGTGCCAGCAGTGTGACTGAAGCTTTCTTT. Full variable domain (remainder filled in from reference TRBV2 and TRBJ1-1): EPEVTQTPSHQVTQMGQEVILRCVPISNHLYFYWYRQILGQKVEFLVSFYNNEISEKSEIFDDQFSVERPDGSNFTLKIRSTKLEDSAMYFCASSVTEAFFGQGTRLTVV.

The CDR3 sequence: CASSPPGRGKETQYF. In DNA, the CDR3 is TGTGCCAGCAGCCCACCCGGAAGGGGCAAGGAGACCCAGTACTTC. V is TRBV7-2 and J is TRBJ2-5, with a tentative D call TRBD1 (5 bases). The V gene lost 5 bases and the J gene lost 5 bases, with 18 bases spanning the gap. Germline V gene lookup returns CDR1 SGHTA and CDR2 FQGNSA. The CDR3 runs 15 residues.